What follows are 8 T cell receptor beta chains derived from one specimen sequenced in a study of blood T cells in healthy people across ages. The use of a sample-barcoded 5' primer and a J-beta primer mix characterized a second PCR of about 7 to 12 cycles. A single record per CDR3 protein comes from TCRdb applying MiXCR to the 5' RACE reads. The sample lists 500,000 to 650,000 distinct CDR3 sequences, roughly a quarter occurring once. This sample also appeared in a second study, on T cells of mothers and their children.

Sequenced material: blood. Receptor source: a boy younger than 10 in good health.

V is TRBV20-1 and J is TRBJ2-3, with no clear D. The CDR3 has 14 residues. Germline values: CDR1 DFQATT, CDR2 SNEGSKA (reference sequence). V shed 0 bases and J shed 3 bases, with 10 bases lying between them. CDR3 bases: TGCAGTGCTAGAGAGGTCGATCGGACAGATACGCAGTATTTT. Protein sequence: CSAREVDRTDTQYF.

This clonotype was found a few times. The chain carries TRBV9 and TRBJ2-5; perhaps TRBD2 as D (6 bases). The CDR3 has 17 amino acids. Germline CDR1 SGDLS, CDR2 YYNGEE. V lost 7 bases and J lost 2, with 24 bases in between. CDR3 DNA sequence: TGTGCCAGCGGTCGGCTGCGGGGCCGCGGACCGCAAGAGACCCAGTACTTC. This translates into CASGRLRGRGPQETQYF.

The rearrangement uses TRBV12-3 or TRBV12-4 and TRBJ2-5; TRBD2 matches 8 bases. The end of the DNA is better explained by TRBJ2-1, so the J call may be wrong. CDR3 size: 16 residues. The CDR3 spells CASRTPLAGNYNEQFF. The CDR3 DNA reads TGTGCCAGTAGGACCCCCTTAGCGGGAAACTACAATGAGCAGTTCTTC.

About this clonotype: A clone one base away is much larger, so this may be a read error. The J gene is TRBJ1-6, the V gene TRBV12-3 or TRBV12-4; the D gene is possibly TRBD1 (5 bases). Trimming stripped 3 bases from V and 14 bases from J, with 11 bases between. This CDR3 region has 12 residues. CDR3 loop: CASSLNRGALHF. In nucleotides, the CDR3 is TGTGCCAGCAGTTTGAATAGGGGTGCCCTCCACTTT.

The rearrangement links TRBV7-9 to TRBJ1-6; 9 bases fit TRBD1. From germline, CDR1 is SEHNR and CDR2 FQNEAQ (reference sequence). The CDR3 contains 15 residues. With V trimmed by 6 bases and J by 2 bases, 2 bases remained unmatched. The DNA for the CDR3 is TGTGCCAGCAGTTGGGACAGGGCCTATAATTCACCCCTCCACTTT. Its protein product is CASSWDRAYNSPLHF.

This sequence joins TRBV10-3 and TRBJ1-1; tentative D call: TRBD1 (5 bases). CDR3 length: 13 amino acids. Per germline, CDR1 ENHRY and CDR2 SYGVKD. Trimming left V 7 bases short and J 1 base short, with 10 bases between. CDR3 sequence reads: CAITGTANTEAFF. Written as DNA, the CDR3 is TGTGCCATCACCGGGACGGCGAACACTGAAGCTTTCTTT.

This clonotype was seen more than once but under ten times. CDR3 nucleotide sequence: TGCGCCAGCAGCCCGGTAGACAGGTTTTCCTACGAGCAGTACTTC. Amino acid sequence: CASSPVDRFSYEQYF. The chain combines TRBV5-1 with TRBJ2-7; tentative D call: TRBD1 (6 bases). The CDR3 runs to 15 residues. From germline, CDR1 is SGHRS and CDR2 YFSETQ. Trimming shortened V by 4 bases and J by 1 base, and 15 bases separated the two germline ends.

The chain couples TRBV20-1 to TRBJ2-7; TRBD1 agrees at 9 bases. The CDR3 spans 14 residues. Trimming took 3 bases from V and 3 from J; bases not matched to a gene: 6. Germline CDR1 DFQATT, CDR2 SNEGSKA (reference sequence). The DNA for the CDR3 is TGCAGTGCTAGGGATCACAGGGGGCACTACGAGCAGTACTTC. As protein: CSARDHRGHYEQYF.